This T cell receptor (beta chain) was profiled in a study of cytomegalovirus exposure and HLA in healthy donors (dated by TCRdb to about 2017). With regard to the full study: An earlier analysis of approximately 600 of the donors reported roughly 270 Gb of sequence data and more than 90 million unique TCR beta sequences from about 180 million T cells. An early release covering 550 to 650 HLA-typed donors comprised about 320 gigabases of sequencing data and some 79 million unique TCR sequences. Of the 300 to 500 genotyped donors, 70% to 90% were placed in the genetic ancestry cluster associated with self-reported Caucasian donors. The aim of the study was to test whether cataloging public T cell receptors could identify signatures of past pathogen exposure. The T cell repertoires of around 730 subjects were profiled by immunosequencing and related to cytomegalovirus serostatus. Along with the approximately 600-subject first cohort, a separate validation cohort of over 90 different subjects was used. To predict cytomegalovirus infection status, the study combined high-throughput TCR immunosequencing, statistical association of individual TCRs with disease status, and machine learning. In a later analysis, previously published TCR beta repertoires from about 640 donors were re-analyzed and high-resolution HLA genotyping was added so that TCR occurrence patterns could be studied. The later analysis used no new phenotypic data to find candidate immune exposures, relying instead on TCR beta sequences and their occurrence across donors. An earlier analysis of 587 of the donors used high-throughput TCR beta sequencing to judge whether each TCR beta V gene segment behaved as functional or pseudogenic. Donor age, sex, ethnicity and CMV serostatus were compiled alongside the repertoire data. Genome-wide SNP genotypes for about 60% of the roughly 700 donors were used in a later genetic analysis, which treated that subset as a discovery cohort. All discovery cohort repertoires had been generated on a single sequencing platform. HLA typing included class I and class II loci at four-digit resolution. The number of donors typed differed by locus, with 629-630 for A, B, C, DRB1 and DQB1, around 500 for DQA1, under 610 for DPA1, and over 400 for DPB1. Roughly 5 DR-DQ haplotypes were handled as single units for association and clustering because linkage in the cohort was strong. On average, 235,054 unique TCR beta nucleotide sequences were sequenced per donor among a few hundred genotyped donors of the cohort, with roughly 18% of those sequences being non-productive.

The cohort was made up of several hundred healthy bone marrow donors. All cohort members were sampled while nominally healthy, although unrecorded immune exposures were likely present. The donor tested CMV seropositive and was one of the 289 seropositive cohort members. Every donor gave a peripheral blood sample, and the peripheral blood mononuclear cells from that sample were used for TCR beta sequencing. Genomic DNA extraction from the blood cell samples was performed with the Qiagen DNeasy Blood Extraction Kit. From a lookup of the germline V gene, CDR1 and CDR2 are SGHRS and YFSETQ. Between the V and J ends, shortened by 0 bases and 2 bases respectively, the junction contains 7 bases. Counted from cysteine to phenylalanine, this CDR3 has 14 amino acids. Only the CDR3 portion is preserved as DNA: 42 bases, with reading frame beginning at the first base. Only a few counts were recorded for this clone. What antigen it recognizes has not been identified. No much larger clone is present one base from it, and per-base qualities are unavailable. This sample includes further DNA sequences coding for the same CDR3.

The library was generated by the immunoSEQ multiplex PCR assay. A mixture of 60 forward primers for TCR Vbeta segments and 13 reverse primers for TCR Jbeta segments was used in the multiplex PCR. The CDR3 region of rearranged TCR beta genes was amplified from genomic DNA with a multiplex PCR assay. On the Illumina HiSeq System, the amplified TCR beta libraries were sequenced as 87-base-pair reads. In the source study's methods: Across the roughly 600 repertoires, a later analysis counted some 80 million unique TCR beta chains, some 11 million of which were shared by at least two donors. A nearest-neighbor algorithm error-corrected the raw reads and collapsed the reads into unique sequences, merging closely related sequences to remove PCR and sequencing errors. To assign V, D and J gene segments, CDR3 sequences were aligned to IMGT reference sequences. For a sequence to be retained, at least a six-nucleotide match to both a V gene segment and a J gene segment was required. A rearrangement was called productive if the CDR3 had no stop codons and remained in frame with V and J, and every other rearrangement was called non-productive. CDR3 was defined according to IMGT convention as the region running from the second conserved V-encoded cysteine to the conserved J-encoded phenylalanine. In an earlier analysis of 550 to 650 of the donors, sequences lacking an unambiguous match to a single V gene segment were excluded. In an earlier analysis of 587 of the donors, V segments were called functional above 56.7% productive rearrangements and were called segregating when the between-donor standard deviation exceeded 5%. A statistical classification framework was developed to diagnose cytomegalovirus status using the catalog of TCR beta chain sequences. V and J gene assignment, in a later analysis, came from comparing TCR nucleotide sequences with IMGT/GENE-DB human TR gene sequences. Using the TCRdist pipeline, a later analysis assigned CDR3 sequences along with most-parsimonious VDJ recombination scenarios. In a later analysis, each TCR beta chain was defined by its CDR3 amino acid sequence together with its V-gene family, and reads lacking a unique V-gene family were excluded. In a later analysis, approximately 640 highly shared, low-generation-probability nucleotide sequences were removed to address suspected cross-contamination and a sequencing artifact. For each public chain, a later analysis derived a clonal expansion index from normalized ranks of inferred template counts within each repertoire. In a later analysis, generation probabilities were computed with a VDJ recombination model fitted to out-of-frame rearrangements, and the resulting probabilities were checked against IGoR. In a later analysis, hypergeometric tests were used to score TCR-TCR, TCR-HLA and TCR-CMV co-occurrence, with a repertoire-size bias correction applied to TCR pairs. A later analysis estimated false discovery rates by permuting HLA or CMV assignments 20 times. In a later analysis, co-occurring TCRs were grouped using DBSCAN, and TCRdist sequence similarity was added for clustering within HLA-allele-positive subsets. Co-occurrence clustering excluded repertoires with fewer than 30,000 or more than 120,000 public chains, plus five with anomalous nucleotide sharing. This immuneACCESS table, as held by TCRdb, lists in-frame sequences with V and J called but not all clones. Of the missing ones, under half trace to an unresolved V gene in checked studies; the others have no known cause. The V and J calls and clone size are taken from that table; D and trimming were inferred from the DNA. For this sample the table gives around 170,000 clones, of which about 77% were detected only once. The top ten constitute roughly 2.5% of the sample.

The research as a whole found: In an earlier analysis of around 500 of the donors, most TCR beta V segments appeared in productive rearrangements about 87% or about 30% of the time, broadly matching IMGT annotations. Across donors, most TCR sequences were observed very rarely, whereas some public TCRs were present in many individuals. In a later genetic analysis, a missense DCLRE1C variant was associated with V-gene and J-gene trimming of TCR beta chains, and the association was replicated in an independent cohort. In a later analysis, some 17,000 TCR beta sequences were associated with specific HLA alleles at a false discovery rate of 0.05. A later analysis reported that several top co-occurrence clusters appeared linked to parvovirus B19, influenza, CMV and Epstein-Barr virus. Sequencing depth was assumed to be roughly uniform across donors in the presence/absence analyses, though that assumption may not hold. Compared with the roughly 710-donor mean, donors in an Asian-associated ancestry cluster had fewer N-insertions in productive TCRs, according to a later genetic analysis. Because counts were too low, roughly 18 rarely observed V segments, including chromosome 9 orphons, were left out of the earlier analysis of a few hundred of the donors. In a later analysis, TCR association rates were found to vary across HLA loci, with the most associated TCRs seen for DRB1 alleles and the fewest for HLA-C alleles. Strong co-occurrence of HLA alleles, especially DR and DQ, made assigning TCR associations to individual alleles difficult. A cluster of highly shared sequence variants was judged likely to represent a technical artifact of the sequencing pipeline. The only immune exposure information available for the cohort was CMV serostatus. In vitro tests confirmed that a few of the cytomegalovirus-associated TCR beta chains recognize cytomegalovirus antigens. The authors suggested that the approach could potentially be extended to other disease states and immunological phenotypes. In both the original and validation cohorts, the classifier was reported to diagnose cytomegalovirus status with high specificity and sensitivity. Because the 87-base-pair reads could not distinguish some IMGT-functional V segments, including TRBV6-2 and TRBV6-3, those segments were excluded. A further reported finding was that TCR beta sequences accurately predicted the HLA-A and HLA-B alleles for most subjects in the first cohort. Correlated functional status among segregating V segments might be attributable to linkage disequilibrium, but an unknown experimental factor could not be ruled out. The study listed 164 TCR beta chains as associated with cytomegalovirus. The cohort was sequenced for TCR beta chains only, and without alpha or paired-chain data the features that could be detected were limited. In a later analysis, HLA-associated TCR beta chains were found to be more clonally expanded and to have lower generation probabilities than equally common non-associated chains. HLA typing was unavailable for some donors at each locus, so association tests used only the typed subset. In a later analysis, most CMV-associated TCR beta chains were found to appear HLA-restricted, with HLA associations seemingly driven largely by CMV exposure.

Sequences were obtained from PBMCs. This sequence originates from a woman in her thirties in good health and CMV-seropositive. The rearranged segments are TRBV5-1 and TRBJ2-3, with no confident D gene call. At the DNA level, the sequence is TGCGCCAGCAGCTTGGACTCACCCACAGATACGCAGTATTTT. It specifies CASSLDSPTDTQYF.